Listed here are 14 T cell receptor beta chains from one sample, sequenced in a study of cytomegalovirus exposure and HLA in healthy donors. Researchers ran the PCR with 60 Vbeta and 13 Jbeta primers. The assay was immunoSEQ multiplex PCR, and TCRdb's table has in-frame clones only and misses some. This table holds some 76,000 clones, 86% found once. The specimen sequenced was PBMCs. These receptors were taken from a woman aged 25 to 45 in good health and CMV-seronegative.

There are a few counts of this clone. The CDR3 coding sequence is TGTGCCAGCAGATCCGGGACAGCGGAAACAGATACGCAGTATTTT. Amino acid sequence: CASRSGTAETDTQYF. The chain joins TRBV6-6 to TRBJ2-3, with 7 bases lining up with TRBD1. V lost 6 bases, J lost 3 bases, and 9 bases stayed unmatched. The germline V gene encodes CDR1 MNHNY and CDR2 SVGAGI (reference sequence). CDR3 size: 15 residues.

The V and J genes are TRBV30 and TRBJ1-2; 9 bases fit TRBD1. Germline CDR1 reads GTSNPN; CDR2 reads SVGIG (reference sequence). V lost 5 bases, J lost 7 bases, and 2 bases stayed unmatched. This CDR3 is built from 11 residues. The CDR3 loop reads CAWYRGPGYTF. CDR3 bases: TGTGCCTGGTACAGGGGGCCTGGCTACACCTTC.

V is TRBV11-2 and J is TRBJ2-7; TRBD2 might be the D (6 bases). The CDR3 has 14 amino acids. V was trimmed by 3 bases and J by 0 bases, leaving 9 bases between them. Germline V gene lookup returns CDR1 SGHAT and CDR2 FQNNGV. The CDR3 here is CASSFGTRSYEQYF. In DNA form, the CDR3 reads TGTGCCAGCAGCTTCGGGACTCGCTCCTACGAGCAGTACTTC. Drawing the rest from reference TRBV11-2 and TRBJ2-7, the complete variable domain is EAGVAQSPRYKIIEKRQSVAFWCNPISGHATLYWYQQILGQGPKLLIQFQNNGVVDDSQLPKDRFSAERLKGVDSTLKIQPAKLEDSAVYLCASSFGTRSYEQYFGPGTRLTVT.

This clone was observed a single time. V gene TRBV7-2 combines with J gene TRBJ2-3; TRBD1 agrees at 7 bases. The CDR3 consists of 11 residues. Per the germline V gene, CDR1 is SGHTA and CDR2 is FQGNSA. The junction had 2 bases not matched to a gene; V was cut back by 8 bases and J by 6 bases. CDR3 residues: CASSRGDTQYF. In nucleotides, the CDR3 is TGTGCCAGCTCCAGGGGGGATACGCAGTATTTT.

J is TRBJ2-1 and V is TRBV6-5; possibly TRBD2 for D (6 bases). Germline CDR1 is MNHEY and CDR2 is SVGAGI. The CDR3 has 14 amino acids. Trimming removed 5 bases from V and 7 bases from J, with 15 bases in between. The CDR3 region has the DNA TGTGCCAGCAGTGTCGCGGGGCTCAGGAATGAGCAGTTCTTC. It specifies CASSVAGLRNEQFF.

This clone has a handful of counts. This chain connects TRBV7-9 to TRBJ1-4, with 7 bases fitting TRBD1. Germline values: CDR1 SEHNR, CDR2 FQNEAQ (reference sequence). The CDR3 is 14 residues long. Trimming removed 1 base from V and 8 bases from J; junction bases left unmatched: 4. The CDR3 sequence is CASSLGDSQEKLFF. CDR3 nucleotide sequence: TGTGCCAGCAGCTTAGGGGACAGTCAGGAAAAACTGTTTTTT.

This clone was counted a single time. This CDR3 reads CASSLKSPGIYEQYF. DNA of the CDR3: TGTGCCAGCAGTTTAAAGAGTCCAGGGATCTACGAGCAGTACTTC. The V gene is TRBV28, the J gene TRBJ2-7, with D maybe TRBD1 (5 bases). The germline V gene has CDR1 MDHEN and CDR2 SYDVKM. The CDR3 spans 15 residues. Trimming took off 2 bases at V and 3 bases at J, with 14 bases between the two ends.

This clone was observed a handful of times. The genes are TRBV6-6 and TRBJ1-4, with D perhaps matching TRBD1 (5 bases). The CDR3 runs 14 residues. The germline CDR1 and CDR2 sequences are MNHNY and SVGAGI (reference sequence). The V end was cut by 6 bases, the J end by 8 bases, with 16 bases between. The CDR3: CASRQGDAGEKLFF. The CDR3, as DNA: TGTGCCAGCAGGCAAGGGGATGCGGGAGAAAAACTGTTTTTT.

The J gene is TRBJ2-7, the V gene TRBV7-3; 7 bases are a match to TRBD1. The CDR3 is 15 amino acids. The V gene end was trimmed by 1 base and the J gene end by 3 bases; junction bases not matched to a gene: 6. Germline V lookup: CDR1 SGHTA, CDR2 FQGTGA. The CDR3 DNA reads TGTGCCAGCAGCTTAAGGGCAGGGGGAAACTACGAGCAGTACTTC. Its translation: CASSLRAGGNYEQYF.

CDR3 protein: CASSQDASGTYNEQFF. In nucleotides, the CDR3 is TGTGCCAGCAGCCAAGATGCCAGCGGGACATACAATGAGCAGTTCTTC. This chain joins TRBV4-2 and TRBJ2-1; a possible D gene is TRBD2 (7 bases). Germline V gives CDR1 LGHNA, CDR2 YNFKEQ. V was trimmed by 0 bases and J by 4 bases, leaving 13 bases between them. This CDR3 comprises 16 residues.

The chain carries TRBV28 and TRBJ1-1; 9 bases line up with TRBD1. This CDR3 comprises 16 residues. The germline gives CDR1 MDHEN, CDR2 SYDVKM. J was trimmed by 3 bases and V by 3 bases; bases with no gene match: 8. The CDR3 DNA is TGTGCCAGCAGTTTTTCTAACAGGGGGCGGCACACTGAAGCTTTCTTT. It yields the protein CASSFSNRGRHTEAFF.

This clone appeared once. V usage is TRBV7-2 and J usage is TRBJ1-2; 8 nucleotides match TRBD1. J lost 2 bases, V lost 6 bases, and 5 bases had no gene match. Germline lookup yields CDR1 SGHTA and CDR2 FQGNSA. This CDR3 is built from 14 residues. CDR3 sequence reads: CASSTTGVNYGYTF. In nucleotides, the CDR3 is TGTGCCAGCAGTACGACAGGGGTGAACTATGGCTACACCTTC.

The chain couples TRBV7-8 to TRBJ2-3; 7 bases line up with TRBD1. The length of the CDR3 is 19 residues. In germline, CDR1 is SGHVS, CDR2 FQNEAQ. J gave up 4 bases and V 0 bases, and 16 bases lay outside the gene matches. The CDR3 is CASSLARLTAGGKADTQYF. The CDR3 region has the DNA TGTGCCAGCAGCTTAGCCAGACTGACGGCAGGGGGTAAGGCAGATACGCAGTATTTT. Using reference TRBV7-8 and TRBJ2-3 for the parts outside the CDR3, the full variable domain is GAGVSQSPRYKVAKRGQDVALRCDPISGHVSLFWYQQALGQGPEFLTYFQNEAQLDKSGLPSDRFFAERPEGSVSTLKIQRTQQEDSAVYLCASSLARLTAGGKADTQYFGPGTRLTVL.

This clone was recorded once. The rearrangement uses TRBV29-1 and TRBJ1-2; TRBD1 matches at 7 bases. This CDR3 region has 13 residues. V lost 7 bases and J lost 4; bases outside the gene matches: 9. CDR1 and CDR2 (germline): SQVTM, ANQGSEA. DNA of the CDR3: TGCAGCGCAATTGGGGACAGCCCCTATGGCTACACCTTC. Amino acid sequence: CSAIGDSPYGYTF.